The next 4 T cell receptor beta chains were all read from a single sample in a study of T cell repertoires in cytomegalovirus infection. No antigen has been assigned to these receptors. Via MiXCR, TCRdb re-called the reads, giving one row per CDR3 protein. The data hold some 920,000 distinct CDR3 sequences, with approximately 33% observed a single time. The sample consisted of cultured CD8+ T cells from PBMCs, taken from culture after CMV antigen stimulation. These receptor sequences come from a human donor in good health (CMV status not recorded). Some clones in this sample may be carry-over from other donors' samples.

The chain is built from TRBV9 and TRBJ1-4; tentatively, D is TRBD1 (6 bases). Germline CDR1 is SGDLS and CDR2 is YYNGEE. Deletions cut 4 bases from V and 4 bases from J, with 11 bases between. The CDR3 is 14 amino acids. CDR3 protein: CASSLGQRNEKLFF. CDR3 DNA sequence: TGTGCCAGCAGCTTAGGACAGCGTAATGAAAAACTGTTTTTT. Filled out from reference TRBV9 and TRBJ1-4, the complete variable domain reads DSGVTQTPKHLITATGQRVTLRCSPRSGDLSVYWYQQSLDQGLQFLIQYYNGEERAKGNILERFSAQQFPDLHSELNLSSLELGDSALYFCASSLGQRNEKLFFGSGTQLSVL.

The chain has TRBV28 and TRBJ1-6, with a weak D call TRBD1 (6 bases). Trimming shortened V by 5 bases and J by 10 bases, and 15 bases separated the two germline ends. CDR1 is MDHEN and CDR2 is SYDVKM in the germline V gene. The CDR3 is 14 amino acids. The CDR3 DNA follows: TGTGCCAGCAGTCCCCTTAGGGACATCTCACCCCTCCACTTT. Translation: CASSPLRDISPLHF. Filled out from reference TRBV28 and TRBJ1-6, the complete variable domain reads DVKVTQSSRYLVKRTGEKVFLECVQDMDHENMFWYRQDPGLGLRLIYFSYDVKMKEKGDIPEGYSVSREKKERFSLILESASTNQTSMYLCASSPLRDISPLHFGNGTRLTVT.

There are a few counts of this clonotype. The chain employs TRBV7-9 and TRBJ1-2; TRBD1 aligns across 9 bases. With V trimmed by 8 bases and J by 1 base, 8 bases remained unmatched. Germline-derived CDR1 and CDR2 are SEHNR and FQNEAQ (reference sequence). This CDR3 region has 15 residues. DNA for the CDR3: TGTGCCAGCGGGGACAGGGCCATTTTTAACTATGGCTACACCTTC. The encoded protein is CASGDRAIFNYGYTF.

Only a few counts were recorded for this clonotype. This rearrangement joins TRBV27 to TRBJ1-1; TRBD1 is a possible D gene (6 bases). Looked up from germline, CDR1 is MNHEY and CDR2 is SMNVEV (reference sequence). There are 14 residues in the CDR3. V gave up 4 bases and J gave up 4 bases, with 13 bases separating them. Here the CDR3 reads CASSSGGLSTEAFF. CDR3 bases: TGTGCCAGCAGTTCCGGGGGGCTGAGCACTGAAGCTTTCTTT.